The rows below give T cell receptor beta chains drawn from one sample of a study of vaccination and CD4 T cells after COVID-19. Antigens for these TCRs are unknown. Each CDR3 protein gets one entry after TCRdb re-called the PCR reads with MiXCR. The sample lists about 8,200 distinct CDR3 sequences, roughly 52% occurring once. The sample consisted of CD4+ T cells from blood, cultured in vitro. Receptors were obtained from a human donor in good health. Both conserved end residues are part of each CDR3. The D gene is left open where the match is weak.

D | V | CDR3
TRBD2 | TRBV5-4 | CASSLGPTGGDYEQYF
NA | TRBV6-2/TRBV6-3 | CASSSKRQLEITDTQYF
NA | TRBV12-3/TRBV12-4 | CASSLGRTASFTDTQYF
TRBD1 | TRBV5-6 | CASSLGQGLGGYTF
NA | TRBV15 | CATSRDRQGLYGYTF
NA | TRBV23-1 | CASSQVVRERDYGYTF
TRBD1 | TRBV19 | CASSSETGANYGYTF
NA | TRBV6-5 | CASSYSYNMNTEAFF
NA | TRBV12-3/TRBV12-4 | CASSFGDYEQYF
NA | TRBV5-4 | CASRRSRVDGNSPLHF
NA | TRBV6-1 | CASSRDGGSGNTIYF
NA | TRBV6-4 | CASSDSASSPLHF
TRBD1 | TRBV6-1 | CASRRETGYSGANVLTF